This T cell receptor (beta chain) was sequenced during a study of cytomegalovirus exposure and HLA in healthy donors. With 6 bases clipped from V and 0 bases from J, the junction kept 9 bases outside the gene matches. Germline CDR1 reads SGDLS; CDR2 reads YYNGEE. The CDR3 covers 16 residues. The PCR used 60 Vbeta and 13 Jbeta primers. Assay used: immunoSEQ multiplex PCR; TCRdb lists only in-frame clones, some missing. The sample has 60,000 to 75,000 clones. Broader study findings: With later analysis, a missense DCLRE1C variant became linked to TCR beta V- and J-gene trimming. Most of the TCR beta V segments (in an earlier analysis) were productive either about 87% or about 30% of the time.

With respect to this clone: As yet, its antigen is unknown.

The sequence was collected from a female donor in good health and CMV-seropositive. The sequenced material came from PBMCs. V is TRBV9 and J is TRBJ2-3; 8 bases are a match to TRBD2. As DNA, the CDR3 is TGTGCCAGCAATCGCCGCGGGGGGCCTAGCACAGATACGCAGTATTTT. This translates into CASNRRGGPSTDTQYF.